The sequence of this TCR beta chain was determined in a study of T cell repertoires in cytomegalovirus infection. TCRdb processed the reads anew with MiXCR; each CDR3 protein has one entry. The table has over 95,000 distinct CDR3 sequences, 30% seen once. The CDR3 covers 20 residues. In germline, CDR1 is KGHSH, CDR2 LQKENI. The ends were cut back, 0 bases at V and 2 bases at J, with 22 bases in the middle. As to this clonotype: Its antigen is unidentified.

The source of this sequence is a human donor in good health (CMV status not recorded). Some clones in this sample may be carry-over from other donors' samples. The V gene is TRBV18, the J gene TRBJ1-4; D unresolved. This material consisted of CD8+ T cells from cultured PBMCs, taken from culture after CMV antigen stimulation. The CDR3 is CASSPPNSHADLGTNEKLFF. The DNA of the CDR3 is TGTGCCAGCTCACCACCGAATTCGCATGCCGACCTTGGGACTAATGAAAAACTGTTTTTT.